This passage covers 10 T cell receptor beta chains from one sample sequenced in a study of blood T cell repertoires in COVID-19 (dated by TCRdb to 2020 to 2021). Libraries were made using the immunoSEQ multiplex PCR assay. TCRdb re-hosts the immuneACCESS table, in-frame sequences only. Its copies lack some clones; in the studies checked, an unresolved V gene accounts for under half of them, and the cause for the rest is not known. This sample holds over 55,000 clones; 65% to 85% were observed only once. The biggest ten clones account for 9.6% of the sample. The specimen sequenced was peripheral blood. These receptors were obtained from a man of 80 years or more with COVID-19, enrolled during active disease.

The chain links TRBV6-4 to TRBJ2-5; 7 nucleotides agree with TRBD2. Unmatched junction bases numbered 4, after V lost 2 bases and J lost 1 base. CDR1 and CDR2 (germline): MRHNA, SNTAGT. This CDR3 has 15 residues. The CDR3 DNA reads TGTGCCAGCAGTGACAAGTGGGGGGGCCAAGAGACCCAGTACTTC. Encoded protein: CASSDKWGGQETQYF.

J is TRBJ2-1 and V is TRBV5-1; 9 bases agree with TRBD2. With V trimmed by 5 bases and J by 4 bases, 16 bases remained unmatched. CDR1 and CDR2 (germline): SGHRS, YFSETQ. The CDR3 is made up of 18 amino acids. In DNA form, the CDR3 reads TGCGCCAGCAGGCCCGGGACTAGCCGGTTCGGGCGATACAATGAGCAGTTCTTC. This sequence encodes CASRPGTSRFGRYNEQFF.

The rearrangement uses TRBV27 and TRBJ1-6; 7 bases fit TRBD1. CDR1 MNHEY and CDR2 SMNVEV come from the germline V gene (reference sequence). V lost 3 bases to trimming and J lost 8 bases; unmatched junction nucleotides: 10. CDR3 size: 16 residues. CDR3 coding DNA: TGTGCCAGCAGTTTTCAGTCCACAGGGGAGGATTCACCCCTCCACTTT. The encoded protein is CASSFQSTGEDSPLHF.

V is TRBV27 and J is TRBJ1-2, with unresolved D. V was shortened by 8 bases and J by 8 bases, with 15 bases between the two germline ends. The germline V gene has CDR1 MNHEY and CDR2 SMNVEV (reference sequence). CDR3 length: 12 amino acids. The CDR3 sequence: CASGLGVGGYTF. The CDR3 DNA follows: TGTGCCAGCGGGCTCGGGGTGGGGGGCTACACCTTC.

This chain connects TRBV5-1 to TRBJ1-2, with 8 bases aligning to TRBD1. The CDR3 length is 15 residues. CDR1 SGHRS and CDR2 YFSETQ come from the germline V gene. The junction had 9 bases not matched to a gene; V was cut back by 4 bases and J by 4 bases. CDR3 loop: CASSTTGTGAYGYTF. In DNA, the CDR3 is TGCGCCAGCAGCACGACCGGGACAGGTGCCTATGGCTACACCTTC. The full variable domain, its missing parts supplied by reference TRBV5-1 and TRBJ1-2, is KAGVTQTPRYLIKTRGQQVTLSCSPISGHRSVSWYQQTPGQGLQFLFEYFSETQRNKGNFPGRFSGRQFSNSRSEMNVSTLELGDSALYLCASSTTGTGAYGYTFGSGTRLTVV.

This clone was seen once. J is TRBJ1-1 and V is TRBV15; 8 positions match TRBD1. V was clipped by 0 bases and J by 2 bases; unmatched bases: 5. The CDR3 contains 16 residues. The V gene's germline CDR1 is LNHNV and CDR2 YYDKDF (reference sequence). For the CDR3, the DNA is TGTGCCACCAGCAGAGATTTCGGACAGGGTAACACTGAAGCTTTCTTT. It encodes CATSRDFGQGNTEAFF. The full variable domain, in which reference TRBV15 and TRBJ1-1 provide the parts outside the CDR3, is DAMVIQNPRYQVTQFGKPVTLSCSQTLNHNVMYWYQQKSSQAPKLLFHYYDKDFNNEADTPDNFQSRRPNTSFCFLDIRSPGLGDTAMYLCATSRDFGQGNTEAFFGQGTRLTVV.

The chain combines TRBV28 with TRBJ1-2; D possibly corresponds to TRBD1 (6 bases). Germline CDR1 reads MDHEN; CDR2 reads SYDVKM. The CDR3 contains 16 residues. With 3 bases removed from V and 4 bases from J, the gap between germline ends came to 18 bases. CDR3 amino acids: CASSLWGEGEGYGYTF. CDR3 sequence (DNA): TGTGCCAGCAGTTTGTGGGGCGAGGGGGAGGGCTATGGCTACACCTTC.

The chain uses TRBV9 and TRBJ1-1, with 8 bases aligning to TRBD1. This CDR3 contains 17 residues. Per the germline V gene, CDR1 is SGDLS and CDR2 is YYNGEE. V lost 3 bases, J lost 0 bases, and 10 bases stayed unmatched. CDR3: CASSGLTGGDMNTEAFF. DNA of the CDR3: TGTGCCAGCAGCGGCCTTACAGGGGGTGATATGAACACTGAAGCTTTCTTT.

The V and J genes are TRBV7-9 and TRBJ1-4, with D tentatively TRBD1 (5 bases). V lost 2 bases, J lost 6 bases, and 7 bases lay in between. The V gene's germline CDR1 is SEHNR and CDR2 FQNEAQ (reference sequence). The CDR3 totals 13 residues. The CDR3 spells CASSLWGDEKLFF. The CDR3 nucleotides are TGTGCCAGCAGCTTATGGGGGGATGAAAAACTGTTTTTT.

The V call is TRBV5-1, the J call TRBJ2-7; the D gene is possibly TRBD1 (6 bases). Germline V gene data show CDR1 as SGHRS and CDR2 as YFSETQ. The CDR3 has 14 amino acids. V lost 0 bases, J lost 6 bases, and 13 bases lay in between. CDR3 loop: CASSLGQGRAEQYF. The CDR3 DNA is TGCGCCAGCAGCTTGGGGCAGGGGCGCGCCGAGCAGTACTTC.